What follows are 21 T cell receptor beta chains derived from one specimen sequenced in a study of cytomegalovirus exposure and HLA in healthy donors. The repertoire was sequenced with immunoSEQ multiplex PCR; TCRdb's copy has only in-frame clones and lacks some. The data hold approximately 54,000 clones, with 89% observed a single time. Sequencing used PBMCs. The receptors stem from a woman aged 18-29 years in good health and CMV-seropositive.

The J gene is TRBJ2-1, the V gene TRBV6-1; 8 positions agree with TRBD2. The length of the CDR3 is 15 residues. CDR1 and CDR2 from the germline V gene are MNHNS and SASEGT. The junction had 9 bases not matched to a gene; V was cut back by 2 bases and J by 9 bases. The DNA for the CDR3 is TGTGCCAGCAGTGAAATTCCGGGGGGGCCTAGTGAGCAGTTCTTC. The encoded protein is CASSEIPGGPSEQFF.

The chain employs TRBV11-2 and TRBJ2-7; weak D call: TRBD2 (5 bases). Trimming took off 5 bases at V and 12 bases at J, with 20 bases between the two ends. Germline V gene sequence: CDR1 SGHAT, CDR2 FQNNGV. This CDR3 is built from 13 residues. The CDR3 protein is CASSPVGVSRPYF. The CDR3 nucleotides are TGTGCCAGCAGCCCAGTCGGGGTGTCACGGCCGTACTTC.

This CDR3 is CASSFYLGASDIQYF. DNA for the CDR3: TGTGCCAGCAGCTTTTATTTGGGGGCGTCGGACATTCAGTACTTC. The chain couples TRBV11-2 to TRBJ2-4; D possibly corresponds to TRBD1 (6 bases). Between the trimmed V and J ends, which lost 3 bases and 8 bases, there was a span of 17 bases. This CDR3 has 15 amino acids. Germline CDR1 reads SGHAT; CDR2 reads FQNNGV. Full variable domain (remainder filled in from reference TRBV11-2 and TRBJ2-4): EAGVAQSPRYKIIEKRQSVAFWCNPISGHATLYWYQQILGQGPKLLIQFQNNGVVDDSQLPKDRFSAERLKGVDSTLKIQPAKLEDSAVYLCASSFYLGASDIQYFGAGTRLSVL.

The V gene is TRBV5-4, the J gene TRBJ1-1, with D possibly matching TRBD1 (6 bases). Trimming took 3 bases from V and 6 from J, leaving 30 bases between them. Germline CDR1 reads SGHNT; CDR2 reads YYREEE (reference sequence). The CDR3 runs 19 residues. For the CDR3, the DNA is TGTGCCAGCAGCTCAGCCCCCAGGGGAGGGTTTGGGGGGGGGCCTGAAGCTTTCTTT. This translates into CASSSAPRGGFGGGPEAFF.

This sequence joins TRBV28 and TRBJ2-1; 8 bases agree with TRBD1. J lost 2 bases, V lost 5 bases, and 5 bases had no gene match. Germline V lookup: CDR1 MDHEN, CDR2 SYDVKM. The CDR3 loop spans 15 amino acids. The CDR3 loop is CASSLQGATYNEQFF. The CDR3 DNA follows: TGTGCCAGCAGTCTCCAGGGGGCTACCTACAATGAGCAGTTCTTC.

The rearrangement uses TRBV15 and TRBJ1-6, with D possibly TRBD1 on 6 matching bases. V lost 1 base, J lost 6 bases, and 10 bases lay in between. Germline loops: CDR1 LNHNV, CDR2 YYDKDF (reference sequence). CDR3 size: 15 residues. The CDR3 DNA follows: TGTGCCACCAGCAGAGGGGGGCCCGCTAATTCACCCCTCCACTTT. Protein product: CATSRGGPANSPLHF.

The table lists this clone with a few counts. The chain joins TRBV19 to TRBJ1-5; TRBD1 is a possible D gene (5 bases). V was trimmed by 3 bases and J by 3 bases, leaving 12 bases between them. The V gene's germline CDR1 is LNHDA and CDR2 SQIVND (reference sequence). The CDR3 spans 15 residues. CDR3 coding DNA: TGTGCCAGTAGTATGGGGGGAGGGCCCAATCAGCCCCAGCATTTT. Translating it yields CASSMGGGPNQPQHF.

The chain links TRBV12-5 to TRBJ2-2; D is unclear. Per germline, CDR1 LGHNT and CDR2 FRNRAP. The CDR3 totals 15 residues. Trimming shortened V by 0 bases and J by 5 bases, and 10 bases separated the two germline ends. CDR3 coding DNA: TGTGCTAGTGGTTTGGTATACGGAGTAACCGGGGAGCTGTTTTTT. Translating it yields CASGLVYGVTGELFF.

The V call is TRBV9, the J call TRBJ2-1; D perhaps matches TRBD1 (5 bases). The CDR3 spans 14 residues. V lost 0 bases and J lost 7, with 11 bases in between. Germline V CDR1 and CDR2: SGDLS, YYNGEE. CDR3 nucleotide sequence: TGTGCCAGCAGCGTAGAGGCAGGGTGGAATGAGCAGTTCTTC. Amino acid sequence: CASSVEAGWNEQFF.

The chain couples TRBV5-1 to TRBJ2-1, with 9 bases that match TRBD2. Per the germline V gene, CDR1 is SGHRS and CDR2 is YFSETQ. Trimming at V came to 1 base and at J to 5 bases, leaving 4 bases not matched to a gene. There are 15 residues in the CDR3. CDR3 residues: CASSLQAGGNNEQFF. CDR3 nucleotide sequence: TGCGCCAGCAGCTTGCAAGCGGGGGGTAACAATGAGCAGTTCTTC.

J is TRBJ2-3 and V is TRBV7-8; no clear D gene. Germline CDR1 and CDR2: SGHVS and FQNEAQ. Trimming cost V 5 bases and J 2 bases, with 8 bases left between them. The CDR3 is 13 residues long. CDR3 bases: TGTGCCAGCAGCCCTAGTCCCACAGATACGCAGTATTTT. Amino acid sequence: CASSPSPTDTQYF. Combining the CDR3 with reference TRBV7-8 and TRBJ2-3 gives the whole variable domain GAGVSQSPRYKVAKRGQDVALRCDPISGHVSLFWYQQALGQGPEFLTYFQNEAQLDKSGLPSDRFFAERPEGSVSTLKIQRTQQEDSAVYLCASSPSPTDTQYFGPGTRLTVL.

CDR3 protein: CASSFFSRASQPQHF. The CDR3 DNA sequence: TGTGCCAGCAGTTTCTTTTCCAGGGCCAGTCAGCCCCAGCATTTT. The chain joins TRBV28 to TRBJ1-5, with D perhaps TRBD1 (5 bases). Per the germline V gene, CDR1 is MDHEN and CDR2 is SYDVKM. CDR3 length: 15 residues. The V gene lost 3 bases and the J gene lost 6 bases, with 15 bases spanning the gap.

This rearrangement joins TRBV7-6 to TRBJ1-6; TRBD1 matches 12 bases. Losses at the gene ends were 3 bases for V and 10 bases for J; bases not matched to a gene: 10. Germline V gene data show CDR1 as SGHVS and CDR2 as FNYEAQ. CDR3 length: 17 residues. The CDR3 DNA is TGTGCCAGCAGCTTGGGGACAGGGGGCGAAACGGGGTCACCCCTCCACTTT. It yields the protein CASSLGTGGETGSPLHF.

This clone was counted only a few times. The same CDR3 also results from other DNA sequences found in this sample. The V gene is TRBV7-3, the J gene TRBJ2-5; 9 bases map to TRBD1. CDR1 is SGHTA, CDR2 FQGTGA, per germline. J was trimmed by 5 bases and V by 5 bases; bases with no gene match: 9. The CDR3 is made up of 15 amino acids. The CDR3 DNA is TGTGCCAGCAGCAGCACGGGGACAGGGATGGAGACCCAGTACTTC. Translation: CASSSTGTGMETQYF. The entire variable domain, with the rest obtained from reference TRBV7-3 and TRBJ2-5, is as follows: GAGVSQTPSNKVTEKGKYVELRCDPISGHTALYWYRQSLGQGPEFLIYFQGTGAADDSGLPNDRFFAVRPEGSVSTLKIQRTERGDSAVYLCASSSTGTGMETQYFGPGTRLLVL.

The V gene is TRBV4-1, the J gene TRBJ1-1; 7 bases fit TRBD1. The germline V gene encodes CDR1 MGHRA and CDR2 YSYEKL. The V segment lost 5 bases and the J segment 2 bases; nucleotides outside the gene matches: 14. The CDR3 is 17 residues long. The CDR3 region has the DNA TGCGCCAGCAGCAGAAGGGTGGTGACAGGGCCTAACACTGAAGCTTTCTTT. Translating it yields CASSRRVVTGPNTEAFF.

The CDR3 region is CASSFKGSGGSFYNEQFF. CDR3 sequence (DNA): TGTGCCAGCAGCTTCAAAGGTAGCGGGGGGTCTTTTTACAATGAGCAGTTCTTC. The V call is TRBV5-6, the J call TRBJ2-1; 10 bases match TRBD2. The CDR3 runs 18 residues. V shed 2 bases, J shed 4 bases, and the junction held 12 bases outside the gene matches. Looked up from germline, CDR1 is SGHDT and CDR2 is YYEEEE.

This chain joins TRBV6-5 and TRBJ1-6; possible D gene TRBD1, 5 bases. V was pared by 0 bases and J by 8 bases, with 8 bases between. There are 14 residues in the CDR3. CDR1 is MNHEY, CDR2 SVGAGI, per germline. The CDR3 region has the DNA TGTGCCAGCAGTTACTCGGGGGGGGATTCACCCCTCCACTTT. It yields the protein CASSYSGGDSPLHF.

The CDR3 region is CASSLGLAGGSDTQYF. The CDR3 DNA is TGTGCCAGCAGCTTGGGATTAGCGGGGGGTTCAGATACGCAGTATTTT. The chain links TRBV5-4 to TRBJ2-3; 10 bases are a match to TRBD2. Germline V gives CDR1 SGHNT, CDR2 YYREEE (reference sequence). This CDR3 has 16 residues. The V segment lost 0 bases and the J segment 4 bases; nucleotides outside the gene matches: 5.

The V and J genes are TRBV5-5 and TRBJ1-5, with D possibly TRBD1 on 6 matching bases. With 0 bases removed from V and 3 bases from J, the gap between germline ends came to 10 bases. CDR3 length equals 15 residues. The germline CDR1 and CDR2 sequences are SGHKS and YYEKEE (reference sequence). The CDR3 DNA follows: TGTGCCAGCAGCTTGGGGCAGGGGTACAATCAGCCCCAGCATTTT. Protein sequence: CASSLGQGYNQPQHF.

The chain carries TRBV27 and TRBJ1-1; weak D call: TRBD1 (5 bases). Germline V gives CDR1 MNHEY, CDR2 SMNVEV (reference sequence). V lost 8 bases to trimming and J lost 4 bases, with 14 bases between them. The CDR3 extends over 13 amino acids. CDR3 amino acids: CASGYLGGTEAFF. The CDR3 DNA reads TGTGCCAGCGGATACCTGGGGGGCACTGAAGCTTTCTTT.

This clone was detected only once. The J gene is TRBJ2-5, the V gene TRBV19; weak D call: TRBD2 (6 bases). The CDR3 extends over 14 amino acids. From germline, CDR1 is LNHDA and CDR2 SQIVND (reference sequence). Trimming took off 1 base at V and 3 bases at J, with 9 bases between the two ends. The CDR3 bases are TGTGCCAGTAGTATAGGGTTAGCGGAAGAGACCCAGTACTTC. As protein: CASSIGLAEETQYF. The entire variable domain, with the rest obtained from reference TRBV19 and TRBJ2-5, is as follows: DGGITQSPKYLFRKEGQNVTLSCEQNLNHDAMYWYRQDPGQGLRLIYYSQIVNDFQKGDIAEGYSVSREKKESFPLTVTSAQKNPTAFYLCASSIGLAEETQYFGPGTRLLVL.